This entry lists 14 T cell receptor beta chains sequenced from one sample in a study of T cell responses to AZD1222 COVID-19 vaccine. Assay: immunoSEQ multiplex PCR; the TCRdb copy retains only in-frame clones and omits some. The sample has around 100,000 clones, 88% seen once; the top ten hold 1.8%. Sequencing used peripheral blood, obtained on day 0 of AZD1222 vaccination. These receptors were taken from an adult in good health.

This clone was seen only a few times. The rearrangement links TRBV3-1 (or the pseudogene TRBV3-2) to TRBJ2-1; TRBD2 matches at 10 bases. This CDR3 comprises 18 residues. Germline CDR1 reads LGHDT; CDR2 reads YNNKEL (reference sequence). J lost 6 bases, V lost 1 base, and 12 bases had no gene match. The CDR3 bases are TGTGCCAGCAGCCAAGTTTCGAGACTAGCGGGTCTGGGCAATGAGCAGTTCTTC. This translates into CASSQVSRLAGLGNEQFF.

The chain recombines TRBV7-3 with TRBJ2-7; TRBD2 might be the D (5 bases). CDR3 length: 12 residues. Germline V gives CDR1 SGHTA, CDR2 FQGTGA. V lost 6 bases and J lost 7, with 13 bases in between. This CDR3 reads CASSGSRGEQYF. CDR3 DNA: TGTGCCAGCAGTGGGTCTCGAGGGGAGCAGTACTTC.

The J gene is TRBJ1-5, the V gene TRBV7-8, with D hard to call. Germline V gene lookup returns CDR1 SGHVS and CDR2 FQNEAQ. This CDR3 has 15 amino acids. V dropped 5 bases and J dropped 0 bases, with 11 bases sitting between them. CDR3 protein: CASSASGYSNQPQHF. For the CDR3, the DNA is TGTGCCAGCAGCGCCTCGGGGTATAGCAATCAGCCCCAGCATTTT.

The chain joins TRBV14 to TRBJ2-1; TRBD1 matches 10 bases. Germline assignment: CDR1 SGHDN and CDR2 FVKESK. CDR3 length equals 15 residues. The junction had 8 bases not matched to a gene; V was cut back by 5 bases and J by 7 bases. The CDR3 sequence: CASSYGQGVNNEQFF. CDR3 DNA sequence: TGTGCCAGCAGCTATGGACAGGGGGTCAATAATGAGCAGTTCTTC.

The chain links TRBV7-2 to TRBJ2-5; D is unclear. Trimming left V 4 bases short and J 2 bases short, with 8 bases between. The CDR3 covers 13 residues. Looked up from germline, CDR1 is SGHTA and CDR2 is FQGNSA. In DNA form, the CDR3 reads TGTGCCAGCAGCTATAGGACGCAAGAGACCCAGTACTTC. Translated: CASSYRTQETQYF.

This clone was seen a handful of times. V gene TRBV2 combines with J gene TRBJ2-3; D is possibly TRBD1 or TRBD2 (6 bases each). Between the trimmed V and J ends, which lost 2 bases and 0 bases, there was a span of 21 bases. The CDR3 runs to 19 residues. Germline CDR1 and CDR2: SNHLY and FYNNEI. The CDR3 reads CASSEWGTRVGLSTDTQYF. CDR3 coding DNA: TGTGCCAGCAGTGAATGGGGGACAAGGGTGGGACTCAGCACAGATACGCAGTATTTT.

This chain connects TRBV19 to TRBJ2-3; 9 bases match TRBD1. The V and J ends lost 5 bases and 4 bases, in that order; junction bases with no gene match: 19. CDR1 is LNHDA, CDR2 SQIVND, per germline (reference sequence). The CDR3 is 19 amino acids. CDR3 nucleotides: TGTGCCAGTAGTCCCAGCCCTTGGACAGGACAGGGGTGGCCAGATACGCAGTATTTT. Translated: CASSPSPWTGQGWPDTQYF.

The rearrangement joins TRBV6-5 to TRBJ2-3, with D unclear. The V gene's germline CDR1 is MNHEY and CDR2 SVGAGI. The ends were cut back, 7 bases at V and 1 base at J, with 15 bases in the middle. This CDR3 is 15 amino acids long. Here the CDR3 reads CASNALPPGTDTQYF. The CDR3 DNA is TGTGCCAGCAATGCCCTACCTCCTGGCACAGATACGCAGTATTTT.

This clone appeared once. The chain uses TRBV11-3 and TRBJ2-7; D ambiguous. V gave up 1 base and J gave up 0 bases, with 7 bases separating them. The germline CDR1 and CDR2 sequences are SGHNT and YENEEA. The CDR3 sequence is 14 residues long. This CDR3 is CASSLGHFSYEQYF. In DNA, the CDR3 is TGTGCCAGCAGCTTAGGACATTTCTCCTACGAGCAGTACTTC.

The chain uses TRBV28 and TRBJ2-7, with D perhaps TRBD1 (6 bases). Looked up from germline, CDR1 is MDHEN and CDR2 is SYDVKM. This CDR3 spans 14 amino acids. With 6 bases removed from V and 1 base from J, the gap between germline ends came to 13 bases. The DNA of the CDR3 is TGTGCCAGCAGGGAAACAGGGCCTTCCTACGAGCAGTACTTC. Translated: CASRETGPSYEQYF.

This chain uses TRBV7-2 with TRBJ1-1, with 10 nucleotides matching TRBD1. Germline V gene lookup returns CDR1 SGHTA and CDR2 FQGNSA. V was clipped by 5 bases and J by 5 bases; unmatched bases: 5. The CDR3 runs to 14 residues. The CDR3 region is CASSGDRGRTEAFF. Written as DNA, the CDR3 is TGTGCCAGCAGCGGGGACAGGGGTCGGACTGAAGCTTTCTTT.

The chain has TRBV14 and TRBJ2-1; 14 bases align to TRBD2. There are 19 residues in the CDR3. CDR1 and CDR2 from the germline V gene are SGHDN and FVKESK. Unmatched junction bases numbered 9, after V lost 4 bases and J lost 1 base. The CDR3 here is CASSLRGLAGVRSYNEQFF. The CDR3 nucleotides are TGTGCCAGCAGCCTTAGGGGACTAGCGGGAGTTCGTTCCTACAATGAGCAGTTCTTC.

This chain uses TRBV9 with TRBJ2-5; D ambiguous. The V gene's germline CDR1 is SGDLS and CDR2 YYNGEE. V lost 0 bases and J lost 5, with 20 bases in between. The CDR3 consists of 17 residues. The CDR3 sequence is CASSVAGPARSGETQYF. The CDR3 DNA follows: TGTGCCAGCAGCGTAGCGGGCCCCGCCAGGTCCGGGGAGACCCAGTACTTC.

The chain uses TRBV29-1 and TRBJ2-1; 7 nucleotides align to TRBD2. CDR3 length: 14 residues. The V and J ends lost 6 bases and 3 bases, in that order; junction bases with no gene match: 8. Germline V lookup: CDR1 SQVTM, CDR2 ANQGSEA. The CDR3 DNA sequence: TGCAGCGTCTTAGCGGGTACTCACTACAATGAGCAGTTCTTC. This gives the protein CSVLAGTHYNEQFF.